This T cell receptor beta chain is from a study of shared clonotypes between healthy human individuals. TCRdb keeps only in-frame clones here, not all; method: immunoSEQ multiplex PCR. The table includes under 600,000 clones, roughly four fifths detected once. This CDR3 spans 14 amino acids. With 0 bases removed from V and 6 bases from J, the gap between germline ends came to 8 bases. Germline values: CDR1 ENHRY, CDR2 SYGVKD. The sample consisted of PBMCs. The receptor was derived from a woman aged 40 to 55 in good health. Some clones in this sample may be carry-over from other donors' samples. The chain combines TRBV10-3 with TRBJ2-2, with D unresolved. The CDR3 spells CAISESGSAGELFF. CDR3 nucleotides: TGTGCCATCAGTGAGTCTGGGTCCGCCGGGGAGCTGTTTTTT.